This TCR beta chain was identified during a study of T cell repertoires in cytomegalovirus infection. Across the study: Public TCR beta signature analysis indicated the presence of both CMV infection and matching HLA type.

MiXCR, applied by TCRdb to the reads, yields one record per CDR3 protein. The table has around 630,000 distinct CDR3 sequences, approximately 25% seen once. This clonotype was detected ten times or more. V was pared by 2 bases and J by 4 bases, with 3 bases of the junction left unmatched. Germline values: CDR1 MNHEY, CDR2 SVGAGI. The CDR3 spans 15 residues. The TCR was taken from a human donor in good health (CMV status not recorded). Some clones in this sample may be carry-over from other donors' samples. The sequenced sample was CD8+ T cells from PBMCs. This chain joins TRBV6-5 and TRBJ1-1, with 11 bases identical to TRBD1. Written as DNA, the CDR3 is TGTGCCAGCAGTTACGAAGGGACAGGGGGCACTGAAGCTTTCTTT. The encoded protein is CASSYEGTGGTEAFF.